These 16 T cell receptor beta chains were sequenced from one sample in a study of blood T cell repertoires in COVID-19. Here immunoSEQ multiplex PCR was the method, and the copy in TCRdb shows in-frame clones only, minus some. The sample carries around 320,000 clones, 65% to 90% recorded once. Sample: peripheral blood. The receptors shown here come from a human donor in a cohort sampled during active COVID-19.

V and J are TRBV18 and TRBJ1-2, with D unclear. The germline CDR1 and CDR2 sequences are KGHSH and LQKENI. The length of the CDR3 is 13 residues. V was cut by 3 bases and J by 7 bases, with 12 bases left in between. The CDR3 DNA reads TGTGCCAGCTCACCGACACCAGTGGGTGGCTACACCTTC. This sequence encodes CASSPTPVGGYTF.

The chain uses TRBV5-4 and TRBJ2-2, with 7 bases aligning to TRBD1. Germline trimming cut 3 bases from V and 4 bases from J; bases unmatched to any gene: 6. This CDR3 is 15 amino acids long. Germline V gene data show CDR1 as SGHNT and CDR2 as YYREEE (reference sequence). The CDR3 loop reads CASSWGTAGTGELFF. CDR3 in DNA: TGTGCCAGCAGCTGGGGGACAGCTGGCACCGGGGAGCTGTTTTTT.

The rearrangement links TRBV6-5 to TRBJ1-5, with 7 bases aligning to TRBD1. The CDR3 has 15 amino acids. From germline, CDR1 is MNHEY and CDR2 SVGAGI. Trimming removed 7 bases from V and 2 bases from J; junction bases left unmatched: 8. CDR3 region: CASNRQGLGNQPQHF. CDR3 bases: TGTGCCAGCAACAGACAGGGATTGGGCAATCAGCCCCAGCATTTT.

The chain is built from TRBV5-4 and TRBJ1-5, with no clear D. The germline V gene encodes CDR1 SGHNT and CDR2 YYREEE (reference sequence). Trimming cost V 0 bases and J 5 bases, with 18 bases left between them. CDR3 length: 17 amino acids. The CDR3 DNA follows: TGTGCCAGCAGCTTGGGCGCGACTCCGGGTTCGGATCAGCCCCAGCATTTT. This translates into CASSLGATPGSDQPQHF.

The count of this clone is one. The chain is built from TRBV3-1 (or the pseudogene TRBV3-2) and TRBJ1-1, with TRBD1 as a possible D gene (5 bases). CDR1 and CDR2 (germline): LGHDT, YNNKEL (reference sequence). The length of the CDR3 is 17 residues. V lost 4 bases, J lost 3 bases, and 21 bases lay in between. For the CDR3, the DNA is TGTGCCAGCAGCCCTCACTCTCAGAGCAGGGCGGACACTGAAGCTTTCTTT. Amino acids: CASSPHSQSRADTEAFF.

The rearrangement uses TRBV2 and TRBJ1-3, with D unresolved. There are 14 residues in the CDR3. The germline CDR1 and CDR2 sequences are SNHLY and FYNNEI. Trimming left V 2 bases short and J 1 base short, with 6 bases between. The CDR3 reads CASSENRSGNTIYF. DNA of the CDR3: TGTGCCAGCAGTGAAAACCGGTCTGGAAACACCATATATTTT.

V gene TRBV10-3 combines with J gene TRBJ1-2; D perhaps matches TRBD1 (6 bases). V was cut by 10 bases and J by 4 bases, with 25 bases left in between. The V gene's germline CDR1 is ENHRY and CDR2 SYGVKD. There are 16 residues in the CDR3. CDR3 nucleotides: TGTGCCACTACATCTCCGGAACAGGGCAGGGGCTATGGCTACACCTTC. This codes for CATTSPEQGRGYGYTF.

V and J are TRBV30 and TRBJ2-5, with TRBD2 matching over 10 bases. The CDR3 is 14 residues long. The V segment lost 1 base and the J segment 5 bases; nucleotides outside the gene matches: 4. The germline CDR1 and CDR2 sequences are GTSNPN and SVGIG (reference sequence). CDR3 DNA sequence: TGTGCCTGGAGTGAACTAGCGGGGAGGGAGACCCAGTACTTC. It encodes CAWSELAGRETQYF.

This clone was seen only a few times. This chain joins TRBV6-1 and TRBJ1-6, with D perhaps TRBD1 (6 bases). CDR3 length: 16 residues. V was cut by 0 bases and J by 2 bases, with 8 bases left in between. Germline V gives CDR1 MNHNS, CDR2 SASEGT. The CDR3 sequence: CASSEASGAYNSPLHF. The DNA for the CDR3 is TGTGCCAGCAGTGAAGCCTCAGGGGCCTATAATTCACCCCTCCACTTT.

The V and J genes are TRBV30 and TRBJ1-2, with 10 bases lining up with TRBD1. Germline values: CDR1 GTSNPN, CDR2 SVGIG (reference sequence). V gave up 2 bases and J gave up 8 bases; unmatched junction bases: 11. There are 15 residues in the CDR3. This chain's CDR3 is CAWSPIDRGLFGYTF. CDR3 DNA sequence: TGTGCCTGGAGTCCGATTGACAGGGGGCTTTTCGGCTACACCTTC.

This chain uses TRBV4-2 with TRBJ1-6; no definite D call. Germline CDR1 and CDR2: LGHNA and YNFKEQ. This CDR3 has 13 residues. Trimming pared 1 base from V and 8 bases from J, leaving 6 bases between. CDR3 residues: CASSQGRDSPLHF. The DNA of the CDR3 is TGTGCCAGCAGCCAAGGGCGGGATTCACCCCTCCACTTT.

This clone showed up just once. The genes are TRBV18 and TRBJ1-2; the D gene is possibly TRBD1 (5 bases). Germline CDR1 and CDR2: KGHSH and LQKENI. The CDR3 spans 15 residues. Trimming stripped 2 bases from V and 4 bases from J, with 14 bases between. The CDR3 nucleotides read TGTGCCAGCTCACCAATGTCCCAGGGTTCCTATGGCTACACCTTC. It encodes CASSPMSQGSYGYTF. The whole variable domain, filled in from reference TRBV18 and TRBJ1-2, reads NAGVMQNPRHLVRRRGQEARLRCSPMKGHSHVYWYRQLPEEGLKFMVYLQKENIIDESGMPKERFSAEFPKEGPSILRIQQVVRGDSAAYFCASSPMSQGSYGYTFGSGTRLTVV.

The rearrangement joins TRBV7-9 to TRBJ2-1, with D perhaps matching TRBD2 (6 bases). V was cut by 10 bases and J by 0 bases, with 13 bases left in between. Germline CDR1 reads SEHNR; CDR2 reads FQNEAQ (reference sequence). This CDR3 spans 14 amino acids. In DNA form, the CDR3 reads TGTGCCACTGGGGACTCCGGCTCCTACAATGAGCAGTTCTTC. Translation gives CATGDSGSYNEQFF.

The chain is built from TRBV11-2 and TRBJ2-7, with 11 bases that match TRBD2. This CDR3 spans 16 amino acids. V trimming: 5 bases; J trimming: 1 base; junction bases outside the gene matches: 7. Germline values: CDR1 SGHAT, CDR2 FQNNGV. The CDR3 coding sequence is TGTGCCAGCAGCGAAGGGACTAGCGGCCGGTCCTACGAGCAGTACTTC. Translating it yields CASSEGTSGRSYEQYF.

The V and J genes are TRBV3-1 (or the pseudogene TRBV3-2) and TRBJ2-1, with TRBD2 as a possible D gene (6 bases). Between the trimmed V and J ends, which lost 4 bases and 5 bases, there was a span of 9 bases. Germline lookup yields CDR1 LGHDT and CDR2 YNNKEL (reference sequence). This CDR3 region has 13 residues. The CDR3 nucleotides read TGTGCCAGCAGCCTAAGGGAGGACAATGAGCAGTTCTTC. As protein: CASSLREDNEQFF.

This clone showed up just once. J is TRBJ2-3 and V is TRBV6-5; possible D gene TRBD2, 7 bases. In germline, CDR1 is MNHEY, CDR2 SVGAGI. The CDR3 runs to 16 residues. Trimming stripped 0 bases from V and 1 base from J, with 11 bases between. As DNA, the CDR3 is TGTGCCAGCAGTTACTCGAGGCGGGGGCGCACAGATACGCAGTATTTT. Translated, it gives CASSYSRRGRTDTQYF.